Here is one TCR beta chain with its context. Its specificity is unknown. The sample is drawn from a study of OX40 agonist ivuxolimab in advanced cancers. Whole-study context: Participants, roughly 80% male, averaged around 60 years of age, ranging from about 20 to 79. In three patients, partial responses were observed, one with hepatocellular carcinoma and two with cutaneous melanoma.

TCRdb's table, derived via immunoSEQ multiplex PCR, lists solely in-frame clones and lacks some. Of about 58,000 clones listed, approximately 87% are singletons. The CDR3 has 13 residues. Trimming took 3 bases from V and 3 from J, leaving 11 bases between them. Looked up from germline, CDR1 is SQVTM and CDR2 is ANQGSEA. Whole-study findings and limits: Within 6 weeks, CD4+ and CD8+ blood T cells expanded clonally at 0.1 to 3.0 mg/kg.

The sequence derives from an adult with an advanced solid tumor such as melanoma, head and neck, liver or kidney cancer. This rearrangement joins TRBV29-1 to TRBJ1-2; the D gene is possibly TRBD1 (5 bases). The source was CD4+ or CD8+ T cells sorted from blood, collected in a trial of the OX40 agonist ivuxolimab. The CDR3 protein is CSVDVREDYGYTF. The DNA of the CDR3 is TGCAGCGTTGACGTCAGGGAAGACTATGGCTACACCTTC.